This T cell receptor (beta chain) derives from a study of blood T cell repertoires in COVID-19. Study at large: There were acute and convalescent COVID-19 samples, and they came from the United States, Italy and Spain.

Using immunoSEQ multiplex PCR, the repertoire was profiled, and TCRdb retains in-frame clones only, with some absent. The sample carries roughly 110,000 clones, around nine tenths recorded once. The V gene's germline CDR1 is PRHDT and CDR2 FYEKMQ (reference sequence). The CDR3 is 14 amino acids. V was shortened by 4 bases and J by 0 bases, with 4 bases between the two germline ends. The clonotype was recovered from a woman in her 70s who had recovered from COVID-19. The sample taken for sequencing was peripheral blood. The J gene is TRBJ2-6, the V gene TRBV13, with D uncertain. The CDR3 reads CASSSSSGANVLTF. CDR3 DNA sequence: TGTGCCAGCAGCTCGAGCTCTGGGGCCAACGTCCTGACTTTC.